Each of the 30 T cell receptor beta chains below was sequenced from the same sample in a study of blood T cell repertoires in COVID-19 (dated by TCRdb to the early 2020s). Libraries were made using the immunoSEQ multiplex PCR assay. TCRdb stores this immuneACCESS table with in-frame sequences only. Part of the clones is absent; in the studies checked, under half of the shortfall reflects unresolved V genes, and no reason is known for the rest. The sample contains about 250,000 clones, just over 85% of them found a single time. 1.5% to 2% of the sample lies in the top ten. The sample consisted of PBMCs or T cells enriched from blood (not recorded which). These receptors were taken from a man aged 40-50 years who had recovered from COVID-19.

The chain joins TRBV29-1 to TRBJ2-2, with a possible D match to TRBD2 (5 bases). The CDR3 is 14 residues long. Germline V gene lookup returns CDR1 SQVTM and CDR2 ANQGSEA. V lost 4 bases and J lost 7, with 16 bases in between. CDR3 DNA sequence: TGCAGCGTTGGTATTGGGTACCGGGGCGGGGAGCTGTTTTTT. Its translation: CSVGIGYRGGELFF.

The CDR3 nucleotides read TGTGCCAGCAGCTTACCCGGGACAGGGAAGAATACGCAGTATTTT. It translates to CASSLPGTGKNTQYF. The rearrangement links TRBV7-9 to TRBJ2-3; 9 nucleotides match TRBD1. This CDR3 has 15 amino acids. CDR1 is SEHNR and CDR2 is FQNEAQ in the germline V gene (reference sequence). V shed 2 bases, J shed 7 bases, and the junction held 7 bases outside the gene matches.

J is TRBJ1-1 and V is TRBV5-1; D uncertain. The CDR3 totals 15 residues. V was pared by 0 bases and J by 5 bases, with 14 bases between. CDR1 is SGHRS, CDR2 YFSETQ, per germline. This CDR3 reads CASSLDPSSGTEAFF. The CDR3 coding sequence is TGCGCCAGCAGCTTGGATCCCTCCTCGGGGACTGAAGCTTTCTTT.

The CDR3 protein is CASSPSGGASYNEQFF. CDR3 bases: TGTGCCAGCAGCCCTAGCGGGGGGGCTTCCTACAATGAGCAGTTCTTC. V and J are TRBV7-9 and TRBJ2-1, with 12 bases fitting TRBD2. The germline V gene has CDR1 SEHNR and CDR2 FQNEAQ (reference sequence). Unmatched junction bases numbered 3, after V lost 5 bases and J lost 1 base. The CDR3 consists of 16 residues.

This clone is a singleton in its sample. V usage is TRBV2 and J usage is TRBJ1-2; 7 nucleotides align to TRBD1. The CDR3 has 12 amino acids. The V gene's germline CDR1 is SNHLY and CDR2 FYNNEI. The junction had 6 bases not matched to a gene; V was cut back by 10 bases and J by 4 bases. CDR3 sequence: CATNRGAYGYTF. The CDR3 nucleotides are TGTGCCACCAACAGGGGAGCCTATGGCTACACCTTC.

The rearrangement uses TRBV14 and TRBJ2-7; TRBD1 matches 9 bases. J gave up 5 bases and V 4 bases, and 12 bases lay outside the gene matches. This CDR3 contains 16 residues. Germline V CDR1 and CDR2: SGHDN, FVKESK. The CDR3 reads CASSLWDRARGDEQYF. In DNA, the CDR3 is TGTGCCAGCAGCCTTTGGGACAGGGCGCGAGGAGACGAGCAGTACTTC.

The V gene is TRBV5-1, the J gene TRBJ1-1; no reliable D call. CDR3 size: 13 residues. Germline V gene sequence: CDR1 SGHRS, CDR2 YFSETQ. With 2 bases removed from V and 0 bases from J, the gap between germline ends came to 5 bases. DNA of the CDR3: TGCGCCAGCAGCTTTACATTGAACACTGAAGCTTTCTTT. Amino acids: CASSFTLNTEAFF.

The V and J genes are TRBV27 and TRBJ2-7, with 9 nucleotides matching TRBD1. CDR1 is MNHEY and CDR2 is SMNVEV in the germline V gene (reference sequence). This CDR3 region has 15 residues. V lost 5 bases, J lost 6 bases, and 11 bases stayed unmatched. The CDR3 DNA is TGTGCCAGCAGTAGACCCGGGACAGGGCGAGCCGAGCAGTACTTC. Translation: CASSRPGTGRAEQYF.

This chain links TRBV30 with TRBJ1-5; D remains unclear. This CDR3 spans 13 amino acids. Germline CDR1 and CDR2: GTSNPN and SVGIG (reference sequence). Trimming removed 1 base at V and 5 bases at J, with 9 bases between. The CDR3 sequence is CAWSGHPDQPQHF. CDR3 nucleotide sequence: TGTGCCTGGAGTGGACACCCGGATCAGCCCCAGCATTTT. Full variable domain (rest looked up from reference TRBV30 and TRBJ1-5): SQTIHQWPATLVQPVGSPLSLECTVEGTSNPNLYWYRQAAGRGLQLLFYSVGIGQISSEVPQNLSASRPQDRQFILSSKKLLLSDSGFYLCAWSGHPDQPQHFGDGTRLSIL.

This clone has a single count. The CDR3 is CASSLLDREAGNTIYF. In nucleotides, the CDR3 is TGCGCCAGCAGCTTGCTGGACAGGGAAGCTGGAAACACCATATATTTT. The chain recombines TRBV5-1 with TRBJ1-3, with TRBD1 matching over 8 bases. CDR3 length: 16 residues. Trimming took 1 base from V and 2 from J; bases not matched to a gene: 5. Germline CDR1 is SGHRS and CDR2 is YFSETQ. Together with reference TRBV5-1 and TRBJ1-3, the CDR3 gives the full variable domain: KAGVTQTPRYLIKTRGQQVTLSCSPISGHRSVSWYQQTPGQGLQFLFEYFSETQRNKGNFPGRFSGRQFSNSRSEMNVSTLELGDSALYLCASSLLDREAGNTIYFGEGSWLTVV.

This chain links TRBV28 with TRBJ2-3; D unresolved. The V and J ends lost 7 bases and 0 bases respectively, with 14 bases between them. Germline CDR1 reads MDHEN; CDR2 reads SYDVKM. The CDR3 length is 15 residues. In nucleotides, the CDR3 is TGTGCCAGCAAACTCGGTAGTTCTAGCACAGATACGCAGTATTTT. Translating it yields CASKLGSSSTDTQYF.

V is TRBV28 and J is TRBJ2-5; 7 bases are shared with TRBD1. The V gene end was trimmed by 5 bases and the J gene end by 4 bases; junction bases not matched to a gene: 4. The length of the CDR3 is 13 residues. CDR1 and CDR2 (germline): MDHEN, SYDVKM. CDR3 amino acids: CASSTRGRETQYF. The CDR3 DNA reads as TGTGCCAGCAGTACCAGGGGGAGAGAGACCCAGTACTTC.

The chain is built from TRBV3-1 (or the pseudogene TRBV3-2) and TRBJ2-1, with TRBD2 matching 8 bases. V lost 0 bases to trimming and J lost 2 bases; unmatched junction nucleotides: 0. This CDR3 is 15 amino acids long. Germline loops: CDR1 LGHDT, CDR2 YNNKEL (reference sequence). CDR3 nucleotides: TGTGCCAGCAGCCAAGATAGCGGGACCTACAATGAGCAGTTCTTC. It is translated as CASSQDSGTYNEQFF.

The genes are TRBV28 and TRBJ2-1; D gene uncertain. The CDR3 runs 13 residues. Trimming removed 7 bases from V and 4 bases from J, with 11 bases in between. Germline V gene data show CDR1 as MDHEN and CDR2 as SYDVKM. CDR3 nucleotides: TGTGCCAGCATCCCGGGTACGTACAATGAGCAGTTCTTC. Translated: CASIPGTYNEQFF.

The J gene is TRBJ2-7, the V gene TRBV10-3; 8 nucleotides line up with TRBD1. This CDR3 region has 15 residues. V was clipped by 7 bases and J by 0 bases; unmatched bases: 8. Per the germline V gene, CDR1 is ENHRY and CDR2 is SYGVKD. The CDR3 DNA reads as TGTGCCATCACCAAGGCAGGGGGCAGCTCCTACGAGCAGTACTTC. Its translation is CAITKAGGSSYEQYF.

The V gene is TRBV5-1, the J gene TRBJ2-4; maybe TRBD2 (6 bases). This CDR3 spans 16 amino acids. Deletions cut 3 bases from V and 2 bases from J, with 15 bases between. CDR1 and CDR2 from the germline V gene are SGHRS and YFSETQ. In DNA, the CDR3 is TGCGCCAGCAGCTCCTCCGGGGCGGGGTCCAAAAACATTCAGTACTTC. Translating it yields CASSSSGAGSKNIQYF. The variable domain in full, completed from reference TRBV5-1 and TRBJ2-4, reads KAGVTQTPRYLIKTRGQQVTLSCSPISGHRSVSWYQQTPGQGLQFLFEYFSETQRNKGNFPGRFSGRQFSNSRSEMNVSTLELGDSALYLCASSSSGAGSKNIQYFGAGTRLSVL.

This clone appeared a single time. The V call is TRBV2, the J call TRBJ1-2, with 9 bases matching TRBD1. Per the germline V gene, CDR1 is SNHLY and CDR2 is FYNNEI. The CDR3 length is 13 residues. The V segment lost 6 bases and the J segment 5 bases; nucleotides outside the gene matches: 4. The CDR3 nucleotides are TGTGCCAGCAGGACAGGGGGGTATTATGGCTACACCTTC. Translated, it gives CASRTGGYYGYTF.

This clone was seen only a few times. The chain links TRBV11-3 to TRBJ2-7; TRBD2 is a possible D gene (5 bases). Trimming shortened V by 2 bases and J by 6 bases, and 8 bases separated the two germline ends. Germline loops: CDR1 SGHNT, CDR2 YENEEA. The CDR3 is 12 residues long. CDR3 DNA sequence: TGTGCCAGCAGCTTACTAGAGGGCGAGCAGTACTTC. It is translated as CASSLLEGEQYF.

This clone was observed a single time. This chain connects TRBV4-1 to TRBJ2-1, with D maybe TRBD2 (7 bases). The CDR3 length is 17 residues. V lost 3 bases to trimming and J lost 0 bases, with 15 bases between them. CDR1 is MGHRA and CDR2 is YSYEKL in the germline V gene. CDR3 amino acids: CASSQGGAASSYNEQFF. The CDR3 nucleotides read TGCGCCAGCAGCCAGGGGGGGGCGGCAAGCTCCTACAATGAGCAGTTCTTC.

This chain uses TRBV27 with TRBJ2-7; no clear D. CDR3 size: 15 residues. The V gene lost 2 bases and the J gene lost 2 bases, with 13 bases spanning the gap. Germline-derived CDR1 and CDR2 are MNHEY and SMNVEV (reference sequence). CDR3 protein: CASSLGQVTTYEQYF. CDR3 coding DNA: TGTGCCAGCAGTTTAGGGCAGGTCACAACCTACGAGCAGTACTTC.

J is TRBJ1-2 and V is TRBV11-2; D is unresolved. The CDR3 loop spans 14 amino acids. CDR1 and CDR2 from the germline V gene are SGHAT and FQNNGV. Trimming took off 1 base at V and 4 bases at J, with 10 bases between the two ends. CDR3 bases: TGTGCCAGCAGCTTAGTAACGGGAACCTATGGCTACACCTTC. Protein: CASSLVTGTYGYTF.

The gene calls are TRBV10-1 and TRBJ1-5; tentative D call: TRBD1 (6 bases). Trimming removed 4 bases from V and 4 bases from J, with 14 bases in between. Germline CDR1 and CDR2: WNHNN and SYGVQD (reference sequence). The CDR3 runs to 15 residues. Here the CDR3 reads CASSGETGFNQPQHF. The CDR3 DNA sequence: TGCGCCAGCAGTGGCGAAACAGGGTTTAATCAGCCCCAGCATTTT.

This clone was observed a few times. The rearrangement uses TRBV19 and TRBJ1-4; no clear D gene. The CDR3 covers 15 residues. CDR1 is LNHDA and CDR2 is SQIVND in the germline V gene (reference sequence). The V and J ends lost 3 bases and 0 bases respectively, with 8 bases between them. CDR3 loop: CASSIDGATNEKLFF. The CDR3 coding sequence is TGTGCCAGTAGTATTGACGGAGCAACTAATGAAAAACTGTTTTTT.

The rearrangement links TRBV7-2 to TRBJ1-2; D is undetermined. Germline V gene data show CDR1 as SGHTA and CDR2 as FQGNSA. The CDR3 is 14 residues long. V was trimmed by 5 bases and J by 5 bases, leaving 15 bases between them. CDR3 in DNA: TGTGCCAGCAGCCTTAGTCGGGTAGAGTATGGCTACACCTTC. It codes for CASSLSRVEYGYTF.

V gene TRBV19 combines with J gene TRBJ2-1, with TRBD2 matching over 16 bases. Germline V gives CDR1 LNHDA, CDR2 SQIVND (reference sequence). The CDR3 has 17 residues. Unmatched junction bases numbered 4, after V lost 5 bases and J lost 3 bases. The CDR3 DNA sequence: TGTGCCAGTAGTGTTGGGACTAGCGGGGGGGGCTACAATGAGCAGTTCTTC. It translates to CASSVGTSGGGYNEQFF.

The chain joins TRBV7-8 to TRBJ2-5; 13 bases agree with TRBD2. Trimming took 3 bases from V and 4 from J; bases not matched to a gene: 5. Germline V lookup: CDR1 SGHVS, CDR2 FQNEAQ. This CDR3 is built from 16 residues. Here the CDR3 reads CASSFKLAGGPETQYF. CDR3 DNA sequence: TGTGCCAGCAGCTTCAAACTAGCGGGGGGGCCAGAGACCCAGTACTTC.

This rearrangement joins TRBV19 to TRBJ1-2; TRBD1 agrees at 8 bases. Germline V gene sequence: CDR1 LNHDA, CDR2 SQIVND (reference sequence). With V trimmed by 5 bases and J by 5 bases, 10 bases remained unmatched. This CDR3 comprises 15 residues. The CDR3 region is CASSPASGGSYGYTF. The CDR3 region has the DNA TGTGCCAGTAGTCCCGCCTCAGGGGGCTCGTATGGCTACACCTTC.

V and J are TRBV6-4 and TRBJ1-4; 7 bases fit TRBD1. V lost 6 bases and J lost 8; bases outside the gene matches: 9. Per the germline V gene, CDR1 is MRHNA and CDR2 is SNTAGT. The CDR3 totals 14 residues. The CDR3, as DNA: TGTGCCAGCAGCCAAGGGGGCCTGAGCGAAAAACTGTTTTTT. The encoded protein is CASSQGGLSEKLFF.

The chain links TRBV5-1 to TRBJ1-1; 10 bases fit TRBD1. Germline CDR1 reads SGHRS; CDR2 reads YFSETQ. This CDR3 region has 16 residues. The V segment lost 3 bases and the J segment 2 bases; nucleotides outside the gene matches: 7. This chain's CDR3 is CASSWDRDRGNTEAFF. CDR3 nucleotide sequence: TGCGCCAGCAGCTGGGATAGGGACAGGGGAAACACTGAAGCTTTCTTT.

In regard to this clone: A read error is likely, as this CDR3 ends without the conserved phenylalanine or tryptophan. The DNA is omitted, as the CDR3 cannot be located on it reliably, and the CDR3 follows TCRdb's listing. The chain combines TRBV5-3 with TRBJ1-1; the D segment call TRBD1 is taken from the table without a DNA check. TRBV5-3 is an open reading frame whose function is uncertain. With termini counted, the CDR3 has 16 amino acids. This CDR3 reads CARSLVSWWQAFRYSL.